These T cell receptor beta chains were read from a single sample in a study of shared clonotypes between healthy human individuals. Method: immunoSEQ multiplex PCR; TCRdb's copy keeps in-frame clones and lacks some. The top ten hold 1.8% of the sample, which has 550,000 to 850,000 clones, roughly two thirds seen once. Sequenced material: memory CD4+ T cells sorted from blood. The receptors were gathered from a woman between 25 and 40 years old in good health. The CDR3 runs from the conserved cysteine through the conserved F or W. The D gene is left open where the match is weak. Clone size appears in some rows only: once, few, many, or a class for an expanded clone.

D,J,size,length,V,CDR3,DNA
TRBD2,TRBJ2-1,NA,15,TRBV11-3,CASAGGLAAYNEQFF,TGTGCCAGCGCTGGGGGACTAGCGGCTTACAATGAGCAGTTCTTC
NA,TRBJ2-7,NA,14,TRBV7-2,CASSQRGLLYEQYF,TGTGCCAGCAGCCAACGGGGACTCCTCTACGAGCAGTACTTC
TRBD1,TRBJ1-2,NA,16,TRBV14,CASSQLYRGANYGYTF,TGTGCCAGCAGCCAATTATACAGGGGTGCTAACTATGGCTACACCTTC
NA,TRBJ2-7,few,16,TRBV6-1,CASSEVEGWESYEQYF,TGTGCCAGCAGTGAGGTGGAGGGTTGGGAATCCTACGAGCAGTACTTC
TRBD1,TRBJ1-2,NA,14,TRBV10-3,CAISGQGGNYGYTF,TGTGCCATCAGTGGACAGGGTGGCAACTATGGCTACACCTTC
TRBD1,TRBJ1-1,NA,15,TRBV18,CASSRTGGKNTEAFF,TGTGCCAGCTCCAGGACAGGGGGTAAGAACACTGAAGCTTTCTTT
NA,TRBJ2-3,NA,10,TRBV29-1,CGGSTDTQYF,TGCGGGGGGAGCACAGATACGCAGTATTTT
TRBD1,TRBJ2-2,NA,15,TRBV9,CASSYGTGNTGELFF,TGTGCCAGCAGCTACGGGACAGGGAACACCGGGGAGCTGTTTTTT
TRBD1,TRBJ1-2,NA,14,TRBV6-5,CASRAPGQAYGYTF,TGTGCCAGCAGAGCCCCGGGACAGGCGTATGGCTACACCTTC
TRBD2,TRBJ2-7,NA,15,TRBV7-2,CASSPTLAGSYEQYF,TGTGCCAGCAGCCCTACACTAGCGGGGTCCTACGAGCAGTACTTC
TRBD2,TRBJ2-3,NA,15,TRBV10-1,CASSALAGSTDTQYF,TGCGCCAGCAGTGCCCTAGCGGGTAGCACAGATACGCAGTATTTT
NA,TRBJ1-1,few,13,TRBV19,CASMGGLRTEAFF,TGTGCCAGTATGGGGGGGCTGCGCACTGAAGCTTTCTTT
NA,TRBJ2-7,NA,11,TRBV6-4,CASSDSIEQYF,TGTGCCAGCAGTGACTCGATCGAGCAGTACTTC
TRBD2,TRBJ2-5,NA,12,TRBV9,CASSGTQETQYF,TGTGCCAGTAGCGGGACCCAAGAGACCCAGTACTTC
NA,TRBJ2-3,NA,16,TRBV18,CASSPPTSGVPDTQYF,TGTGCCAGCTCACCACCGACCTCAGGCGTCCCAGATACGCAGTATTTT
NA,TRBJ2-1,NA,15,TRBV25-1,CASSEHGRLDNEQFF,TGTGCCAGCAGTGAACACGGACGGCTAGACAATGAGCAGTTCTTC
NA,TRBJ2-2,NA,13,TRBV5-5,CASSLAGTRELFF,TGTGCCAGCAGCTTAGCTGGGACGAGGGAGCTGTTTTTT
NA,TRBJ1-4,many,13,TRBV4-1,CASSPSTNEKLFF,TGCGCCAGCAGCCCCTCGACTAATGAAAAACTGTTTTTT
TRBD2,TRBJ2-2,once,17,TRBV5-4,CASSEGLAGGYTGELFF,TGTGCCAGCAGCGAGGGACTAGCGGGAGGGTACACCGGGGAGCTGTTTTTT
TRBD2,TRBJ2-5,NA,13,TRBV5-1,CASRGRGQETQYF,TGCGCCAGCAGGGGGCGGGGGCAAGAGACCCAGTACTTC
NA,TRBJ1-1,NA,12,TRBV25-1,CASSGTGTGAFF,TGTGCCAGCAGTGGTACAGGGACCGGAGCTTTCTTT
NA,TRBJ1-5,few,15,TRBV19,CASRAGGLGNQPQHF,TGTGCCAGTAGGGCGGGAGGGTTAGGTAATCAGCCCCAGCATTTT
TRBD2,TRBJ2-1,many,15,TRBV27,CASSFRGRAYNEQFF,TGTGCCAGCAGTTTTCGCGGGAGGGCCTACAATGAGCAGTTCTTC